The rows below give T cell receptor beta chains drawn from one sample of a study of blood T cell repertoires in COVID-19. Repertoires were generated with immunoSEQ multiplex PCR, while TCRdb's copy carries only in-frame clones and drops some. The sample contains 250,000 to 300,000 clones, 75% to 90% of which appear only once. The sequenced sample consisted of peripheral blood. These receptors originate from a woman aged 70-85 years with COVID-19, enrolled during active disease. Each CDR3 is given with its conserved first and last residue. The order of the fields is J gene, D gene, V gene, clone size, CDR3 protein, CDR3 DNA. The D gene is left open where the match is weak. Expanded clones get a size class; other rows say once, few or many, or leave the size out.

j_call: TRBJ2-7
d_call: TRBD1
v_call: TRBV30
clone_size: .
cdr3_aa: CAWSVAGTGGNTEQYF
cdr3_nt: TGTGCCTGGAGTGTAGCTGGGACAGGGGGCAATACCGAGCAGTACTTC

j_call: TRBJ1-2
d_call: TRBD1
v_call: TRBV29-1
clone_size: .
cdr3_aa: CSAGGQSNYGYTF
cdr3_nt: TGCAGCGCCGGGGGACAGTCTAACTATGGCTACACCTTC

j_call: TRBJ1-6
d_call: TRBD1
v_call: TRBV28
clone_size: few
cdr3_aa: CAGAGTGGPRPLHF
cdr3_nt: TGTGCCGGCGCTGGGACAGGGGGCCCCCGGCCCCTCCACTTT

j_call: TRBJ2-1
d_call: TRBD2
v_call: TRBV6-5
clone_size: .
cdr3_aa: CASSYFRTSGNEQFF
cdr3_nt: TGTGCCAGCAGTTACTTTCGGACTAGCGGAAATGAGCAGTTCTTC

j_call: TRBJ1-6
d_call: .
v_call: TRBV30
clone_size: .
cdr3_aa: CAWSDLGMNSPLHF
cdr3_nt: TGTGCCTGGAGTGACCTCGGGATGAATTCACCCCTCCACTTT

j_call: TRBJ1-1
d_call: TRBD1
v_call: TRBV10-3
clone_size: .
cdr3_aa: CAISEGTGINTEAFF
cdr3_nt: TGTGCCATCAGTGAAGGGACAGGGATCAACACTGAAGCTTTCTTT

j_call: TRBJ2-3
d_call: TRBD2
v_call: TRBV30
clone_size: .
cdr3_aa: CAWSGASGSSDTQYF
cdr3_nt: TGTGCCTGGTCGGGGGCTAGCGGGAGTTCAGATACGCAGTATTTT

j_call: TRBJ2-6
d_call: TRBD1
v_call: TRBV30
clone_size: .
cdr3_aa: CAWSVQWDRGSGANVLTF
cdr3_nt: TGTGCCTGGAGTGTACAATGGGACAGGGGCTCTGGGGCCAACGTCCTGACTTTC

j_call: TRBJ1-5
d_call: .
v_call: TRBV30
clone_size: .
cdr3_aa: CAWSDGQRNQPQHF
cdr3_nt: TGTGCCTGGAGTGACGGACAGCGCAATCAGCCCCAGCATTTT

j_call: TRBJ1-3
d_call: .
v_call: TRBV19
clone_size: .
cdr3_aa: CASSIGWAVGNTIYF
cdr3_nt: TGTGCCAGTAGTATCGGATGGGCCGTAGGAAACACCATATATTTT

j_call: TRBJ1-1
d_call: TRBD1
v_call: TRBV2
clone_size: .
cdr3_aa: CASSYRGANTEAFF
cdr3_nt: TGTGCCAGCAGTTACAGGGGCGCGAACACTGAAGCTTTCTTT

j_call: TRBJ1-2
d_call: TRBD1
v_call: TRBV11-2
clone_size: few
cdr3_aa: CASSLNRGSGYGYTF
cdr3_nt: TGTGCCAGCAGCTTAAACAGGGGATCCGGCTATGGCTACACCTTC

j_call: TRBJ2-1
d_call: .
v_call: TRBV28
clone_size: .
cdr3_aa: CASSLQGRGDNEQFF
cdr3_nt: TGTGCCAGCAGTTTACAGGGGAGAGGGGACAATGAGCAGTTCTTC

j_call: TRBJ2-7
d_call: .
v_call: TRBV7-2
clone_size: .
cdr3_aa: CASSPVGAGPYEQYF
cdr3_nt: TGTGCCAGCAGCCCGGTAGGGGCGGGGCCCTACGAGCAGTACTTC

j_call: TRBJ2-7
d_call: TRBD2
v_call: TRBV28
clone_size: .
cdr3_aa: CASSSMRTSSYEQYF
cdr3_nt: TGTGCCAGCAGTTCGATGAGGACTAGCTCCTACGAGCAGTACTTC

j_call: TRBJ2-5
d_call: TRBD1
v_call: TRBV19
clone_size: .
cdr3_aa: CASSIGGTGATLETQYF
cdr3_nt: TGTGCCAGTAGTATCGGTGGGACAGGGGCTACACTAGAGACCCAGTACTTC

j_call: TRBJ2-7
d_call: TRBD1
v_call: TRBV27
clone_size: .
cdr3_aa: CASRGTGKTYEQYF
cdr3_nt: TGTGCCAGCAGGGGGACAGGAAAGACCTACGAGCAGTACTTC

j_call: TRBJ2-7
d_call: .
v_call: TRBV4-1
clone_size: .
cdr3_aa: CASSQDNRQNSYEQYF
cdr3_nt: TGCGCCAGCAGCCAAGATAACAGGCAAAACTCCTACGAGCAGTACTTC

j_call: TRBJ2-1
d_call: .
v_call: TRBV5-8
clone_size: .
cdr3_aa: CASSLYSGEQFF
cdr3_nt: TGTGCCAGCAGCTTGTACTCGGGGGAGCAGTTCTTC

j_call: TRBJ1-2
d_call: .
v_call: TRBV1
clone_size: .
cdr3_aa: CTSSETRQASLPANYGYTF
cdr3_nt: TGCACCAGCAGCGAGACTCGACAGGCTTCTCTCCCAGCTAACTATGGCTACACCTTC

j_call: TRBJ2-5
d_call: TRBD1
v_call: TRBV29-1
clone_size: .
cdr3_aa: CSVELQGWGTQYF
cdr3_nt: TGCAGCGTTGAGTTACAGGGGTGGGGGACCCAGTACTTC

j_call: TRBJ1-6
d_call: TRBD1
v_call: TRBV7-6
clone_size: .
cdr3_aa: CASSITGTGNSPLHF
cdr3_nt: TGTGCCAGCAGCATTACCGGGACAGGGAATTCACCCCTCCACTTT

j_call: TRBJ2-3
d_call: TRBD2
v_call: TRBV5-1
clone_size: .
cdr3_aa: CASSLASRGTLGSDTQYF
cdr3_nt: TGCGCCAGCAGCTTGGCTTCGCGGGGGACCCTGGGTTCCGATACGCAGTATTTT

j_call: TRBJ2-7
d_call: .
v_call: TRBV11-3
clone_size: .
cdr3_aa: CASSRSGVHPYEQYF
cdr3_nt: TGTGCCAGCAGCCGGTCGGGAGTTCACCCCTACGAGCAGTACTTC

j_call: TRBJ2-1
d_call: .
v_call: TRBV6-6
clone_size: .
cdr3_aa: CASKETDRSYNEQFF
cdr3_nt: TGTGCCAGCAAGGAGACAGATCGTTCGTACAATGAGCAGTTCTTC

j_call: TRBJ1-2
d_call: .
v_call: TRBV30
clone_size: .
cdr3_aa: CAWDHQRNYGYTF
cdr3_nt: TGTGCCTGGGATCATCAACGGAACTATGGCTACACCTTC

j_call: TRBJ1-1
d_call: .
v_call: TRBV12-2
clone_size: once
cdr3_aa: CASRFPVRTGSGTEAFF
cdr3_nt: TGTGCAAGTCGCTTCCCCGTAAGAACAGGGTCGGGCACTGAAGCTTTCTTT

j_call: TRBJ1-4
d_call: TRBD1
v_call: TRBV28
clone_size: .
cdr3_aa: CASSIQSGTGGYGKLFF
cdr3_nt: TGTGCCAGCAGTATCCAGTCCGGGACAGGGGGCTATGGAAAACTGTTTTTT

j_call: TRBJ1-1
d_call: TRBD1
v_call: TRBV18
clone_size: .
cdr3_aa: CASSPTGGRSEAFF
cdr3_nt: TGTGCCAGCTCCCCGACAGGGGGCCGCTCTGAAGCTTTCTTT

j_call: TRBJ2-5
d_call: TRBD2
v_call: TRBV7-2
clone_size: .
cdr3_aa: CASSWTTSGQETQYF
cdr3_nt: TGTGCCAGCAGCTGGACGACTAGCGGCCAAGAGACCCAGTACTTC

j_call: TRBJ2-7
d_call: TRBD2
v_call: TRBV5-1
clone_size: .
cdr3_aa: CASSSSGRRYEQYF
cdr3_nt: TGCGCCAGCAGCAGTAGCGGGAGGAGGTACGAGCAGTACTTC

j_call: TRBJ1-5
d_call: TRBD1
v_call: TRBV6-1
clone_size: .
cdr3_aa: CASSEGTVYGPQHF
cdr3_nt: TGTGCCAGCAGTGAGGGGACAGTTTATGGGCCCCAGCATTTT

j_call: TRBJ2-4
d_call: .
v_call: TRBV29-1
clone_size: .
cdr3_aa: CSVEAVLAKNIQYF
cdr3_nt: TGCAGCGTTGAAGCAGTCCTAGCCAAAAACATTCAGTACTTC

j_call: TRBJ1-1
d_call: TRBD1
v_call: TRBV12-5
clone_size: once
cdr3_aa: CASGLAQQGATEAFF
cdr3_nt: TGTGCTAGTGGTTTGGCACAACAGGGGGCAACTGAAGCTTTCTTT

j_call: TRBJ1-6
d_call: .
v_call: TRBV9
clone_size: .
cdr3_aa: CASSFSGLGGVGSPLHF
cdr3_nt: TGTGCCAGCAGCTTTTCGGGACTGGGGGGTGTGGGCTCACCCCTCCACTTT

j_call: TRBJ2-1
d_call: .
v_call: TRBV29-1
clone_size: few
cdr3_aa: CSVDSPRGNEQFF
cdr3_nt: TGCAGCGTTGACTCCCCGCGCGGGAATGAGCAGTTCTTC

j_call: TRBJ2-7
d_call: .
v_call: TRBV7-9
clone_size: .
cdr3_aa: CASSFRGWYEQYF
cdr3_nt: TGTGCCAGCAGCTTCAGGGGTTGGTACGAGCAGTACTTC

j_call: TRBJ2-1
d_call: TRBD2
v_call: TRBV12-3/TRBV12-4
clone_size: few
cdr3_aa: CASSPGLGEQFF
cdr3_nt: TGTGCCAGCAGCCCGGGACTAGGAGAGCAGTTCTTC

j_call: TRBJ2-5
d_call: .
v_call: TRBV5-1
clone_size: .
cdr3_aa: CASSSRIRGPQETQYF
cdr3_nt: TGCGCCAGCAGCTCTCGTATTCGAGGTCCCCAAGAGACCCAGTACTTC

j_call: TRBJ2-1
d_call: .
v_call: TRBV5-6
clone_size: .
cdr3_aa: CASSLQLSGPYFDEQFF
cdr3_nt: TGTGCCAGCAGCCTCCAACTAAGCGGGCCTTACTTCGATGAGCAGTTCTTC

j_call: TRBJ1-3
d_call: .
v_call: TRBV7-9
clone_size: .
cdr3_aa: CASSLSLTGNTIYF
cdr3_nt: TGTGCCAGCAGCTTAAGCCTAACTGGAAACACCATATATTTT

j_call: TRBJ2-7
d_call: TRBD2
v_call: TRBV28
clone_size: .
cdr3_aa: CASSVTGSGSGPYEQYF
cdr3_nt: TGTGCCAGCAGTGTCACGGGTAGCGGGAGTGGACCCTACGAGCAGTACTTC

j_call: TRBJ2-7
d_call: TRBD2
v_call: TRBV4-1
clone_size: few
cdr3_aa: CASSQDPSAGNEQYF
cdr3_nt: TGCGCCAGCAGCCAAGATCCATCAGCGGGGAACGAGCAGTACTTC

j_call: TRBJ1-1
d_call: .
v_call: TRBV27
clone_size: .
cdr3_aa: CASSIPGRTEAFF
cdr3_nt: TGTGCCAGCAGTATACCCGGTCGGACTGAAGCTTTCTTT

j_call: TRBJ1-1
d_call: .
v_call: TRBV4-1
clone_size: once
cdr3_aa: CASSRQGWTEAFF
cdr3_nt: TGCGCCAGCAGCCGGCAGGGTTGGACTGAAGCTTTCTTT

j_call: TRBJ2-7
d_call: .
v_call: TRBV4-3
clone_size: .
cdr3_aa: CASSQGTAAYEQYF
cdr3_nt: TGCGCCAGCAGCCAAGGGACAGCGGCGTACGAGCAGTACTTC

j_call: TRBJ2-7
d_call: TRBD2
v_call: TRBV30
clone_size: .
cdr3_aa: CAWSPGTSGYEQYF
cdr3_nt: TGTGCCTGGAGTCCTGGGACTAGCGGGTACGAGCAGTACTTC

j_call: TRBJ1-1
d_call: .
v_call: TRBV12-3/TRBV12-4
clone_size: .
cdr3_aa: CASRRAAEAFF
cdr3_nt: TGTGCCAGCAGGCGGGCAGCTGAAGCTTTCTTT

j_call: TRBJ2-7
d_call: TRBD1
v_call: TRBV5-1
clone_size: .
cdr3_aa: CASRRQGQTSYEQYF
cdr3_nt: TGCGCCAGCCGACGCCAGGGACAGACGTCCTACGAGCAGTACTTC

j_call: TRBJ2-5
d_call: .
v_call: TRBV1
clone_size: .
cdr3_aa: CTSSHGLAGNQETQYF
cdr3_nt: TGCACCAGCAGCCACGGACTAGCGGGGAATCAAGAGACCCAGTACTTC

j_call: TRBJ2-5
d_call: .
v_call: TRBV30
clone_size: .
cdr3_aa: CAWSSTAQETQYF
cdr3_nt: TGTGCCTGGAGTAGTACAGCCCAAGAGACCCAGTACTTC

j_call: TRBJ2-1
d_call: TRBD1
v_call: TRBV27
clone_size: .
cdr3_aa: CASSRSGGRHEQFF
cdr3_nt: TGTGCCAGCAGTAGGTCAGGGGGAAGGCATGAGCAGTTCTTC

j_call: TRBJ2-2
d_call: .
v_call: TRBV18
clone_size: once
cdr3_aa: CASSSFPNTGELFF
cdr3_nt: TGTGCCAGCTCCTCCTTTCCTAACACCGGGGAGCTGTTTTTT

j_call: TRBJ2-6
d_call: .
v_call: TRBV2
clone_size: .
cdr3_aa: CASSELRAGANVLTF
cdr3_nt: TGTGCCAGCAGTGAATTGAGGGCTGGGGCCAACGTCCTGACTTTC

j_call: TRBJ1-1
d_call: .
v_call: TRBV20-1
clone_size: .
cdr3_aa: CSLPRNTEAFF
cdr3_nt: TGCAGTCTACCTCGGAACACTGAAGCTTTCTTT

j_call: TRBJ1-4
d_call: .
v_call: TRBV28
clone_size: .
cdr3_aa: CASSPHAGTEGEKLFF
cdr3_nt: TGTGCCAGCAGTCCCCATGCTGGGACTGAGGGGGAAAAACTGTTTTTT

j_call: TRBJ2-5
d_call: .
v_call: TRBV20-1
clone_size: once
cdr3_aa: CSAQKETQYF
cdr3_nt: TGCAGTGCTCAGAAAGAGACCCAGTACTTC

j_call: TRBJ2-7
d_call: .
v_call: TRBV21-1
clone_size: .
cdr3_aa: CASSYRDREKEQYF
cdr3_nt: TGTGCCAGCAGCTACCGGGACAGGGAGAAAGAGCAGTACTTC

j_call: TRBJ1-6
d_call: .
v_call: TRBV7-6
clone_size: .
cdr3_aa: CASSSGGGVEYNSPLHF
cdr3_nt: TGTGCCAGCAGCTCCGGGGGTGGGGTGGAATATAATTCACCCCTCCACTTT

j_call: TRBJ1-2
d_call: TRBD1
v_call: TRBV30
clone_size: once
cdr3_aa: CAWTRTGGGYTF
cdr3_nt: TGTGCCTGGACCCGGACAGGGGGTGGCTACACCTTC